This TCR beta chain originates from a study of blood T cells in healthy people across ages. In the study overall: When template switching was applied, about one barcoded beta molecule was captured per two T cells. Study results and caveats: Researchers said unsorted PBMCs prevented a conclusive naive versus antigen-experienced comparison.

Of note for this clonotype: Its target is not known.

Each donor had 8.5 to 10 milliliters of peripheral blood drawn. The CDR3 length is 16 residues. Germline assignment: CDR1 SGDLS and CDR2 YYNGEE. The use of a sample-barcoded 5' primer and a J-beta primer mix characterized a second PCR of roughly 6 to 11 cycles. MiXCR was run by TCRdb on the 5' RACE reads, yielding one entry per CDR3 protein. The sample comprises fewer than 700,000 distinct CDR3 sequences, 47% of which are singletons, and 20% to 25% rests with the top ten. Sequencing was carried out using blood. This rearrangement joins TRBV9 to TRBJ2-7; TRBD2 matches at 10 bases. The DNA matches TRBJ2-5 better at its end, which makes the J call doubtful. This TCR was recovered from an elderly man in good health. Written as DNA, the CDR3 is TGTGCCAGCAGCGTAGGAAGCGGGAGGGCGGGTGAGACCCAGTACTTC. Translating gives CASSVGSGRAGETQYF.